The 16 T cell receptor beta chains listed next were all sequenced from one sample in a study of T cell repertoires in cytomegalovirus infection. TCRdb redid the calling of the reads with MiXCR, one entry per CDR3 protein. The table records about 890,000 distinct CDR3 sequences, roughly 30% of them present only once. No antigens are known for them. The source was cultured CD8+ T cells from PBMCs, collected from culture after CMV antigen stimulation. Every receptor here comes from a human donor in good health (CMV status not recorded). Some clones in this sample may be carry-over from other donors' samples.

This clonotype was seen just once. The chain carries TRBV11-1 and TRBJ2-1; 7 bases align to TRBD1. This CDR3 has 13 amino acids. From germline, CDR1 is SGHAT and CDR2 FQDESV (reference sequence). The trim removed 8 bases at V and 2 bases at J, leaving 3 bases unmatched. CDR3 nucleotides: TGTGCCAGCGGGGACAGCACCTACAATGAGCAGTTCTTC. Protein sequence: CASGDSTYNEQFF.

This clonotype was seen a handful of times. The rearrangement joins TRBV10-3 to TRBJ1-6, with 8 bases that match TRBD1. The CDR3 spans 16 residues. Germline V gives CDR1 ENHRY, CDR2 SYGVKD. J was trimmed by 3 bases and V by 6 bases; bases with no gene match: 7. The CDR3 sequence: CAIRNGGQGYNSPLHF. CDR3 DNA sequence: TGTGCCATCAGGAATGGCGGACAGGGCTATAATTCACCCCTCCACTTT.

This clonotype was detected only a few times. The rearrangement links TRBV25-1 to TRBJ1-1; tentatively, D is TRBD1 (6 bases). Germline assignment: CDR1 MGHDK and CDR2 SYGVNS. Trimming stripped 6 bases from V and 7 bases from J, with 18 bases between. This CDR3 has 14 amino acids. The chain's CDR3 is CASSSPGAGGEAFF. CDR3 sequence (DNA): TGTGCCAGCAGCTCGCCGGGGGCGGGGGGTGAAGCTTTCTTT.

This clonotype was observed at least ten times. The chain recombines TRBV7-9 with TRBJ2-3; D not certain. V lost 1 base to trimming and J lost 6 bases, with 8 bases between them. The germline V gene encodes CDR1 SEHNR and CDR2 FQNEAQ (reference sequence). The CDR3 runs to 13 residues. CDR3 coding DNA: TGTGCCAGCAGCTTAGAGCCCCTCGATACGCAGTATTTT. Encoded protein: CASSLEPLDTQYF.

V gene TRBV7-6 combines with J gene TRBJ1-3; no definite D call. In germline, CDR1 is SGHVS, CDR2 FNYEAQ. The CDR3 loop spans 16 amino acids. V lost 2 bases and J 0 bases, leaving 11 bases between the germline ends. CDR3 sequence reads: CASSLSLSSSGNTIYF. The DNA for the CDR3 is TGTGCCAGCAGCTTAAGCCTATCGAGCTCTGGAAACACCATATATTTT.

To note about this clonotype: This sequence may be a read error, since a much larger clone differs from it by one base. The V gene is TRBV12-3 or TRBV12-4, the J gene TRBJ2-5; the D gene is possibly TRBD2 (7 bases). The CDR3 consists of 15 residues. Trimming cost V 3 bases and J 4 bases, with 15 bases left between them. The CDR3 region has the DNA TGTGCCAGCAGTTTTCTCCTCGCGGGGGCAGAGACCCAGTACTTC. The encoded protein is CASSFLLAGAETQYF.

This chain connects TRBV4-3 to TRBJ1-1; perhaps TRBD1 as D (5 bases). The CDR3 consists of 14 residues. Germline V gene sequence: CDR1 LGHNA, CDR2 YSLEER. Trimming removed 3 bases from V and 7 bases from J, with 15 bases in between. CDR3 residues: CASSHSTGEDEAFF. The CDR3 region has the DNA TGCGCCAGCAGCCACAGTACGGGGGAGGATGAAGCTTTCTTT.

This clonotype was seen at least ten times. The CDR3 spells CASSSLTAANTGELFF. The DNA for the CDR3 is TGTGCCAGCAGCTCGCTGACGGCTGCGAACACCGGGGAGCTGTTTTTT. This chain joins TRBV7-8 and TRBJ2-2, with unresolved D. The V gene's germline CDR1 is SGHVS and CDR2 FQNEAQ. V lost 4 bases, J lost 0 bases, and 12 bases lay in between. This CDR3 spans 16 amino acids.

The table lists this clonotype with a few counts. The rearrangement uses TRBV7-9 and TRBJ2-3; D is possibly TRBD1 or TRBD2 (5 bases each). CDR1 and CDR2 (germline): SEHNR, FQNEAQ (reference sequence). With 2 bases removed from V and 3 bases from J, the gap between germline ends came to 9 bases. CDR3 length: 14 amino acids. Written as DNA, the CDR3 is TGTGCCAGCAGCTTACCGGGGCGGACAGATACGCAGTATTTT. It specifies CASSLPGRTDTQYF.

The chain recombines TRBV7-6 with TRBJ2-3, with TRBD2 identical over 7 bases. The CDR3 runs 15 residues. Per germline, CDR1 SGHVS and CDR2 FNYEAQ. J gave up 3 bases and V 0 bases, and 3 bases lay outside the gene matches. The CDR3 here is CASSLAFSGTDTQYF. CDR3 in DNA: TGTGCCAGCAGCTTAGCTTTTAGCGGGACAGATACGCAGTATTTT. Full variable domain (outside the CDR3, taken from reference TRBV7-6 and TRBJ2-3): GAGVSQSPRYKVTKRGQDVALRCDPISGHVSLYWYRQALGQGPEFLTYFNYEAQQDKSGLPNDRFSAERPEGSISTLTIQRTEQRDSAMYRCASSLAFSGTDTQYFGPGTRLTVL.

The V call is TRBV29-1, the J call TRBJ1-2; 9 nucleotides align to TRBD1. The V gene end was trimmed by 3 bases and the J gene end by 7 bases; junction bases not matched to a gene: 12. Germline CDR1 reads SQVTM; CDR2 reads ANQGSEA. CDR3 length: 15 amino acids. CDR3: CSVDDHTGGGLGYTF. CDR3 coding DNA: TGCAGCGTTGATGACCACACAGGGGGCGGACTTGGCTACACCTTC.

The CDR3 DNA sequence: TGTGCCAGCAAAATTGTTACACGATACAATGAGCAGTTCTTC. The encoded protein is CASKIVTRYNEQFF. The rearrangement links TRBV27 to TRBJ2-1; D remains unclear. This CDR3 region has 14 residues. Germline V gene sequence: CDR1 MNHEY, CDR2 SMNVEV (reference sequence). V was clipped by 7 bases and J by 4 bases, with 14 bases between them.

This clonotype was counted at least ten times. The CDR3 region has the DNA TGTGCCAGCAGCCTGCAGGGGGCCACAGATACGCAGTATTTT. This codes for CASSLQGATDTQYF. This rearrangement joins TRBV7-6 to TRBJ2-3; 8 bases align to TRBD1. This CDR3 comprises 14 residues. The germline V gene has CDR1 SGHVS and CDR2 FNYEAQ. Germline trimming cut 5 bases from V and 2 bases from J; bases unmatched to any gene: 3.

The J gene is TRBJ2-7, the V gene TRBV5-6, with D possibly being TRBD1 or TRBD2 (5 bases each). Germline CDR1 SGHDT, CDR2 YYEEEE. Trimming took off 4 bases at V and 3 bases at J, with 20 bases between the two ends. This CDR3 is built from 16 residues. CDR3 residues: CASSRDPRPYIYEQYF. DNA for the CDR3: TGTGCCAGCAGCAGGGACCCACGCCCTTATATCTACGAGCAGTACTTC.

This clonotype was seen a few times. This CDR3 reads CASSQLRGGRYNEQFF. The CDR3 DNA reads as TGCGCCAGCAGTCAGCTTCGCGGGGGGCGCTACAATGAGCAGTTCTTC. The gene calls are TRBV23-1 and TRBJ2-1; the match to TRBD2 covers 8 bases. TRBV23-1 is noted as an ORF with a role that remains uncertain. Losses at the gene ends were 3 bases for V and 3 bases for J; bases not matched to a gene: 7. The CDR3 totals 16 residues.

This clonotype has more than one count but fewer than ten. The chain recombines TRBV6-5 with TRBJ1-6; D is possibly TRBD1 (6 bases). This CDR3 spans 16 amino acids. V was cut by 2 bases and J by 10 bases, with 18 bases left in between. The germline CDR1 and CDR2 sequences are MNHEY and SVGAGI. CDR3: CASSYEGEGVWSPLHF. Here the CDR3 DNA reads TGTGCCAGCAGTTACGAGGGGGAAGGGGTTTGGTCACCCCTCCACTTT.